This TCR beta chain was retrieved from a study of OX40 agonist ivuxolimab in advanced cancers. On the study more broadly: The diagnoses of dose-escalation patients were hepatocellular carcinoma, melanoma, renal cell or head and neck cancer.

The CDR3 totals 14 residues. V lost 5 bases and J 3 bases, leaving 14 bases between the germline ends. CDR1 and CDR2 (germline): SGHTA, FQGNSA. Assay used: immunoSEQ multiplex PCR; TCRdb lists only in-frame clones, some missing. Among just under 65,000 clones listed, approximately 84% were seen once. With regard to this clone: The antigen is unknown.

General study results and limits: CD4+ and CD8+ T cells in blood underwent clonal expansion by week 6 at 0.1 to 3.0 mg/kg.

Systemic immunosuppression or autoimmune disease history was grounds to exclude patients. The sequences come from CD4+ or CD8+ T cells sorted from blood, collected in a trial of the OX40 agonist ivuxolimab. The clonotype originates from an adult with an advanced solid tumor such as melanoma, head and neck, liver or kidney cancer. The chain links TRBV7-2 to TRBJ2-7; a possible D gene is TRBD1 (5 bases). The CDR3 reads CASSLRQTHYEQYF. CDR3 DNA sequence: TGTGCCAGCAGCCTGAGACAGACCCACTACGAGCAGTACTTC. The full variable domain, its missing parts supplied by reference TRBV7-2 and TRBJ2-7, is GAGVSQSPSNKVTEKGKDVELRCDPISGHTALYWYRQSLGQGLEFLIYFQGNSAPDKSGLPSDRFSAERTGGSVSTLTIQRTQQEDSAVYLCASSLRQTHYEQYFGPGTRLTVT.